The sample holds many counts of the clone carrying this TCR beta chain. CDR3 length: 16 amino acids. The germline V gene has CDR1 SGHVS and CDR2 FQNEAQ. With 5 bases removed from V and 2 bases from J, the gap between germline ends came to 16 bases. MiXCR was run by TCRdb on the reads, yielding one entry per CDR3 protein. The sample holds roughly 640,000 distinct CDR3 sequences, about 24% seen once. The record originates from a study of T cell repertoires in cytomegalovirus infection. Sequenced sample: CD8+ T cells from PBMCs. This clonotype was obtained from a human donor in good health (CMV status not recorded). Some clones in this sample may be carry-over from other donors' samples. The rearrangement uses TRBV7-8 and TRBJ2-1, with a possible D match to TRBD1 (7 bases). As DNA, the CDR3 is TGTGCCAGCAGCGGATACAGGGGAGGAACCTACAATGAGCAGTTCTTC. It is translated as CASSGYRGGTYNEQFF.